This T cell receptor beta chain derives from a study of blood T cell repertoires in COVID-19. On the study more broadly: Italy, Spain and the United States were the sources of the convalescent and acute COVID-19 samples. PBMCs, B-cell-depleted T cells, or T cells were the source of the cDNA or gDNA that made up the material.

The Seattle site enrolled patients during active infection and followed them longitudinally. V shed 0 bases and J 0 bases; nucleotides not matched to a gene: 24. Germline values: CDR1 SGHRS, CDR2 YFSETQ. The CDR3 consists of 22 residues. Under the authors' procedure: Cell counts per sample came from amplifying reference gene primers. This table comes from immunoSEQ multiplex PCR, and its TCRdb copy is limited to in-frame clones, with some not included. V, J and clone size were drawn from that table, and D and trimming were deduced from the DNA. This table has around 130,000 clones, over 85% appearing once.

Material for sequencing was peripheral blood. The TCR was taken from a man between 60 and 70 years old with COVID-19, enrolled during active disease. V is TRBV5-1 and J is TRBJ2-7; 7 positions agree with TRBD2. This CDR3 is CASSLAWSAAGDHTRSSYEQYF. CDR3 coding DNA: TGCGCCAGCAGCTTGGCCTGGAGCGCGGCGGGGGATCACACAAGGAGCTCCTACGAGCAGTACTTC.